This entry is about one T cell receptor beta chain. This entry belongs to a study of blood T cell repertoires in COVID-19. Study-wide context: Whether acute or convalescent, the COVID-19 samples came from the United States, Italy and Spain. Nucleic acid was either cDNA or gDNA, and it came from T cells, B-cell-depleted T cells, or PBMCs.

Original handling: Amplification of reference gene primers provided the estimated nucleated cell counts. The method was immunoSEQ multiplex PCR; TCRdb's version includes in-frame clones alone and lacks a portion of them. The D gene and trimming were derived from the DNA, and the V and J assignments and clone size from that table. Counted here are 220,000 or so clones, around 82% occurring once; the ten biggest clones make up around 3.3%. Germline loops: CDR1 MNHEY, CDR2 SVGAGI. The V gene lost 11 bases and the J gene lost 0 bases, with 13 bases spanning the gap. This CDR3 spans 13 amino acids. The genes are TRBV6-5 and TRBJ1-1; D is unclear. The TCR sequence derives from a woman older than 75 with acute or convalescent COVID-19. The specimen sequenced was peripheral blood. The CDR3 sequence is CAAGGTMNTEAFF. The CDR3 DNA sequence: TGTGCCGCGGGAGGTACCATGAACACTGAAGCTTTCTTT.